The entry that follows covers one T cell receptor beta chain sequence. Source study methods: From reference gene primer amplification, estimates of nucleated cell counts were derived. The data were produced by immunoSEQ multiplex PCR, yet TCRdb's version contains in-frame clones alone and is incomplete. V, J and clone size are taken as reported in that table, and D and trimming were inferred from the DNA itself. The sample records about 380,000 clones, roughly 80% being singletons. The data derive from a study of blood T cell repertoires in COVID-19. The overall study: Acute and convalescent COVID-19 specimens originated in the United States, Italy and Spain. PBMCs, B-cell-depleted T cells, or T cells provided the cDNA or gDNA that made up the material.

Germline V CDR1 and CDR2: SNHLY, FYNNEI. J was trimmed by 4 bases and V by 1 base; bases with no gene match: 3. The CDR3 is 14 amino acids. The material sequenced was peripheral blood. The chain joins TRBV2 to TRBJ1-1, with 7 bases identical to TRBD1. The receptor's source is a human donor with acute or convalescent COVID-19. The donor label of this sample is uncertain. CDR3 nucleotides: TGTGCCAGCAGTGAAGAGGCAGGGGGCACTGAAGCTTTCTTT. Translation: CASSEEAGGTEAFF.